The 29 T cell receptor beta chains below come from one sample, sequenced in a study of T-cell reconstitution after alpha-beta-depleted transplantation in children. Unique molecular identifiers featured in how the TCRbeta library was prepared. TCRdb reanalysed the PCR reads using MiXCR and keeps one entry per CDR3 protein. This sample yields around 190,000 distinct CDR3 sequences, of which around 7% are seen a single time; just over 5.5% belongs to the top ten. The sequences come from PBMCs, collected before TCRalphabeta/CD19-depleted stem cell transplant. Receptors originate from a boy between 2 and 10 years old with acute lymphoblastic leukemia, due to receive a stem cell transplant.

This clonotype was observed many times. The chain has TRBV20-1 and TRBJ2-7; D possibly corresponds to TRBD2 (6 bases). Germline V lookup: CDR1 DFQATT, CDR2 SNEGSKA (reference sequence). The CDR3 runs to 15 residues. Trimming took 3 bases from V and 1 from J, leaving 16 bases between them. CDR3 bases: TGCAGTGCTAGGGTAACTAGCCCCCGATCCTACGAGCAGTACTTC. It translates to CSARVTSPRSYEQYF.

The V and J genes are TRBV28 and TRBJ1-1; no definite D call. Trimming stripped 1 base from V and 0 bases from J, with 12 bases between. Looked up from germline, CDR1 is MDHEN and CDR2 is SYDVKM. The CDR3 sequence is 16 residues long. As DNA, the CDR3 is TGTGCCAGCAGTTTATATTCTGCACTGATGAACACTGAAGCTTTCTTT. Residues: CASSLYSALMNTEAFF.

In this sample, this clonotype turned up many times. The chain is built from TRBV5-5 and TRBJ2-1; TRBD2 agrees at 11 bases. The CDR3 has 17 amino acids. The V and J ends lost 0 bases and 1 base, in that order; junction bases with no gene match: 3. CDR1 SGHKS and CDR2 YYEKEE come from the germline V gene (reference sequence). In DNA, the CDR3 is TGTGCCAGCAGCTTGGGACTAGCGGGGCCATCCTACAATGAGCAGTTCTTC. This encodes CASSLGLAGPSYNEQFF.

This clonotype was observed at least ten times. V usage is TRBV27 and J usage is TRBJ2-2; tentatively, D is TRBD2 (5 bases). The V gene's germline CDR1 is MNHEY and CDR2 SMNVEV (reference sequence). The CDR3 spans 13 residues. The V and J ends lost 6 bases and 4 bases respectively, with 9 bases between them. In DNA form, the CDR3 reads TGTGCCAGCAGACTAGTTGGCACCGGGGAGCTGTTTTTT. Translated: CASRLVGTGELFF.

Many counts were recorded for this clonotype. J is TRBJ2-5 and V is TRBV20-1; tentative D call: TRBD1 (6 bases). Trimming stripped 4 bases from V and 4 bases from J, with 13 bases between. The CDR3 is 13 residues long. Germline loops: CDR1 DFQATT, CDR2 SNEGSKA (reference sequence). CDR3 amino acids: CSAKGQIGETQYF. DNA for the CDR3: TGCAGTGCTAAAGGACAGATCGGAGAGACCCAGTACTTC.

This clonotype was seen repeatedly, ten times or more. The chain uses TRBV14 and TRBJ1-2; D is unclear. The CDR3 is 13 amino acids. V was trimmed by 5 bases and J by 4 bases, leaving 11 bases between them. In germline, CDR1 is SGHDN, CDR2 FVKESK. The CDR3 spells CASSVSRGYGYTF. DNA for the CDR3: TGTGCCAGCAGCGTGAGTCGGGGCTATGGCTACACCTTC.

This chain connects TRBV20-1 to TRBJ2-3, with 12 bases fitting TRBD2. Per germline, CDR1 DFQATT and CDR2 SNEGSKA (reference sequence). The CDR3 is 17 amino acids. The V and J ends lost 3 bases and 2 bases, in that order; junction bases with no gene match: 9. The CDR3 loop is CSARISRTSGNTDTQYF. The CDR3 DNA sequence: TGCAGTGCTAGGATTTCAAGGACTAGCGGGAACACAGATACGCAGTATTTT.

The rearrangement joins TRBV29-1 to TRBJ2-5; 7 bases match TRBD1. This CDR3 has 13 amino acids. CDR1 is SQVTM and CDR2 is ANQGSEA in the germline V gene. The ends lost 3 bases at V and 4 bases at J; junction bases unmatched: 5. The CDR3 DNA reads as TGCAGCGTTGATATAAGGGGGCGAGAGACCCAGTACTTC. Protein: CSVDIRGRETQYF.

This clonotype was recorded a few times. Written as DNA, the CDR3 is TGTGCCAGCAGCTTAGAAGCGGGCCGCGGGAATGAGCAGTTCTTC. It encodes CASSLEAGRGNEQFF. The chain couples TRBV11-3 to TRBJ2-1; a weak D match, TRBD2 (6 bases). The CDR3 loop spans 15 amino acids. V lost 0 bases to trimming and J lost 7 bases, with 13 bases between them. Germline CDR1 and CDR2: SGHNT and YENEEA.

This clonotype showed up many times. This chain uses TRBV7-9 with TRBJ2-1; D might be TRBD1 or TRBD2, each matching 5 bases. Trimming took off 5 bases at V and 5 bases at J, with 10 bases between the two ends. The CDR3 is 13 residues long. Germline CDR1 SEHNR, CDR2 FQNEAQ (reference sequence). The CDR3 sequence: CASSGTENNEQFF. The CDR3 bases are TGTGCCAGCAGCGGGACGGAGAACAATGAGCAGTTCTTC.

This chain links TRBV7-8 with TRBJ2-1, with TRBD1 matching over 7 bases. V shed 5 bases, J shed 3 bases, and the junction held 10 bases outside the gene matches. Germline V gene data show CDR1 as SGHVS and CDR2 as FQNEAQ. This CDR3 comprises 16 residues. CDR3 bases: TGTGCCAGCAGCCCCAGACCGACAGGGTTCTACAATGAGCAGTTCTTC. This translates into CASSPRPTGFYNEQFF.

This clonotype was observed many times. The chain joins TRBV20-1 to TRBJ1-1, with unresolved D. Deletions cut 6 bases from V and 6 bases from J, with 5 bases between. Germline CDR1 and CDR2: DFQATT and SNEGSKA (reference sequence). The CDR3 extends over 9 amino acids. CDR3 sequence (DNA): TGCAGTGCCCCACCTGAAGCTTTCTTT. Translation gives CSAPPEAFF.

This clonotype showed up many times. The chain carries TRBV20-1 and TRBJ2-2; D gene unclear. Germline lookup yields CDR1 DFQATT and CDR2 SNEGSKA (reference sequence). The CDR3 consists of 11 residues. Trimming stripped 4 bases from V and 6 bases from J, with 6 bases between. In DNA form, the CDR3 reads TGCAGTGCTATATTCGCCGGGGAGCTGTTTTTT. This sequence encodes CSAIFAGELFF.

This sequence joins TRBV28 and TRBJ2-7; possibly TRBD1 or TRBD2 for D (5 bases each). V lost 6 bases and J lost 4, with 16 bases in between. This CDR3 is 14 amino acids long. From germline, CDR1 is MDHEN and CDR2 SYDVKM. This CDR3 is CASSPRGPLYEQYF. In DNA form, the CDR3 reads TGTGCCAGCAGCCCCCGGGGCCCATTGTACGAGCAGTACTTC.

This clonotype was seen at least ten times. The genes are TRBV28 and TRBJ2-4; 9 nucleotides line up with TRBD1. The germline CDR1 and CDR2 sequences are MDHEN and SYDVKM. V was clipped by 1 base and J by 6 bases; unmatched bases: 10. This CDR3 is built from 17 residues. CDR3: CASSLYTGTGSINIQYF. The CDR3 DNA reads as TGTGCCAGCAGTTTATATACCGGGACAGGGTCAATAAACATTCAGTACTTC.

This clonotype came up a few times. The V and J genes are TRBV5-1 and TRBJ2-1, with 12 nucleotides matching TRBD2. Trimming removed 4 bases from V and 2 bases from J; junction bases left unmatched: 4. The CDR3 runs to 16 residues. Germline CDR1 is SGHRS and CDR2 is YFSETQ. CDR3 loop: CASSPSSGGAYNEQFF. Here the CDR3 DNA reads TGCGCCAGCAGCCCGTCTAGCGGGGGGGCCTACAATGAGCAGTTCTTC.

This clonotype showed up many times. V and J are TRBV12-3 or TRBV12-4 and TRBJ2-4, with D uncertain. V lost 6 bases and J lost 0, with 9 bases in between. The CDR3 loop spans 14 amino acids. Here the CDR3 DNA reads TGTGCCAGCAGCCCGTCCATAGCCAAAAACATTCAGTACTTC. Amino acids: CASSPSIAKNIQYF.

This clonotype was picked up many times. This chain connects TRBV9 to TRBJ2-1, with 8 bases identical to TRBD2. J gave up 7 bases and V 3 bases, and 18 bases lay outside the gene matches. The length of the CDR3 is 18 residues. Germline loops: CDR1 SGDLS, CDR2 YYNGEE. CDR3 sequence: CASSAGGESGAPGNEQFF. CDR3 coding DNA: TGTGCCAGCAGCGCGGGGGGGGAAAGCGGGGCCCCGGGAAATGAGCAGTTCTTC. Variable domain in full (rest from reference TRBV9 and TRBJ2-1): DSGVTQTPKHLITATGQRVTLRCSPRSGDLSVYWYQQSLDQGLQFLIQYYNGEERAKGNILERFSAQQFPDLHSELNLSSLELGDSALYFCASSAGGESGAPGNEQFFGPGTRLTVL.

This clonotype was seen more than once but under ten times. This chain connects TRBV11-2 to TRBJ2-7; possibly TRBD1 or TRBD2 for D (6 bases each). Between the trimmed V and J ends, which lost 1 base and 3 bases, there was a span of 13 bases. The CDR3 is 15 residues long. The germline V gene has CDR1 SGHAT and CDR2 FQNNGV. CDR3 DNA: TGTGCCAGCAGCTTAGGGGGGGCTCTAGTCTACGAGCAGTACTTC. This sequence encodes CASSLGGALVYEQYF.

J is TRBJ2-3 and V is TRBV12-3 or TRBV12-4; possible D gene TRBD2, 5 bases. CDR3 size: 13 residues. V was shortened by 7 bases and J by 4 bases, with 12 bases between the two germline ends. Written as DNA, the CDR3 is TGTGCCAGCACCCTTAGGAGGTCAGATACGCAGTATTTT. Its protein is CASTLRRSDTQYF.

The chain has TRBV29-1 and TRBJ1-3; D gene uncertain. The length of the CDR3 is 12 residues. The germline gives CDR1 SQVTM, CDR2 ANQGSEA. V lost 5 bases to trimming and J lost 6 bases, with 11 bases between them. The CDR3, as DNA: TGCAGCGTTCTCAAAAGTCCAAACACCATATATTTT. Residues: CSVLKSPNTIYF.

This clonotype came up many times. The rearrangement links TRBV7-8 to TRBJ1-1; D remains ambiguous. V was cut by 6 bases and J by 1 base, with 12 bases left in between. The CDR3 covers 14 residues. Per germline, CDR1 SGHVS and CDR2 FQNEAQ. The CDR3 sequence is CASSTFEWNTEAFF. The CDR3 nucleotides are TGTGCCAGCAGTACCTTCGAGTGGAACACTGAAGCTTTCTTT.

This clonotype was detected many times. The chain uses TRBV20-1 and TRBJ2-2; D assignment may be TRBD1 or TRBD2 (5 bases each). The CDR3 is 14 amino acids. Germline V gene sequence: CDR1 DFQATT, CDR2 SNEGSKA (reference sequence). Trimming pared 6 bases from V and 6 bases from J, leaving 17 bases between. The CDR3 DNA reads TGCAGTGCCTGGGACGGACTCTGGTCCGGGGAGCTGTTTTTT. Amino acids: CSAWDGLWSGELFF.

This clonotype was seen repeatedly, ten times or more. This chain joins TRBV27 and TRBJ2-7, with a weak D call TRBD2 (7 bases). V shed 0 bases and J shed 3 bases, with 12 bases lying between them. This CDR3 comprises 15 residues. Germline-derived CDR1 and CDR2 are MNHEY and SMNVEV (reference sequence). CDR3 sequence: CASSLSGGHDYEQYF. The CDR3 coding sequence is TGTGCCAGCAGTTTATCCGGGGGGCACGACTACGAGCAGTACTTC.

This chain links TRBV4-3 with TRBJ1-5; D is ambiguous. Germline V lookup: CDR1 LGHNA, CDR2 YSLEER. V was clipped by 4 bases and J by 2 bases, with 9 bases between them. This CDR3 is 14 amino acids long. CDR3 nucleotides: TGCGCCAGCAGCCCGGCCCGGGGCAATCAGCCCCAGCATTTT. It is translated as CASSPARGNQPQHF.

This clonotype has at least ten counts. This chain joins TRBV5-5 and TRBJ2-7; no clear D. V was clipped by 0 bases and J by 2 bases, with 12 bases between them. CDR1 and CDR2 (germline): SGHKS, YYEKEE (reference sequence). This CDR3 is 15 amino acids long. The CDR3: CASSLDRAATYEQYF. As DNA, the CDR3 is TGTGCCAGCAGCTTGGATAGAGCCGCAACCTACGAGCAGTACTTC.

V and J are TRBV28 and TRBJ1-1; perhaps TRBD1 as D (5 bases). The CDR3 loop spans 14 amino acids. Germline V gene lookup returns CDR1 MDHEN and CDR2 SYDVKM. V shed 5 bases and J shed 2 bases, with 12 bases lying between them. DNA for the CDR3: TGTGCCAGCAGTCTAAATAGGGGAAACACTGAAGCTTTCTTT. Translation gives CASSLNRGNTEAFF. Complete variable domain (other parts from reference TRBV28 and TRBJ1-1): DVKVTQSSRYLVKRTGEKVFLECVQDMDHENMFWYRQDPGLGLRLIYFSYDVKMKEKGDIPEGYSVSREKKERFSLILESASTNQTSMYLCASSLNRGNTEAFFGQGTRLTVV.

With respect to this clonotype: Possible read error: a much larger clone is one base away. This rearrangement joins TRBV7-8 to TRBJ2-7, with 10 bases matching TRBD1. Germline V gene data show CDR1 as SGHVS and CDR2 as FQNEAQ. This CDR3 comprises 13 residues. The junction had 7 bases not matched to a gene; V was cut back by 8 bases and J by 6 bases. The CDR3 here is CASGPRTGGEQYF. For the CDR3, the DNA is TGTGCCAGCGGCCCGAGGACAGGGGGCGAGCAGTACTTC.

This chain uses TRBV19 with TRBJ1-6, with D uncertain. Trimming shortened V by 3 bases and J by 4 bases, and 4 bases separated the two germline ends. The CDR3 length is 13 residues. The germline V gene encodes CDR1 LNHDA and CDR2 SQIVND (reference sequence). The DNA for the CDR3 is TGTGCCAGTAGTATGGGGTATAATTCACCCCTCCACTTT. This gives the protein CASSMGYNSPLHF.